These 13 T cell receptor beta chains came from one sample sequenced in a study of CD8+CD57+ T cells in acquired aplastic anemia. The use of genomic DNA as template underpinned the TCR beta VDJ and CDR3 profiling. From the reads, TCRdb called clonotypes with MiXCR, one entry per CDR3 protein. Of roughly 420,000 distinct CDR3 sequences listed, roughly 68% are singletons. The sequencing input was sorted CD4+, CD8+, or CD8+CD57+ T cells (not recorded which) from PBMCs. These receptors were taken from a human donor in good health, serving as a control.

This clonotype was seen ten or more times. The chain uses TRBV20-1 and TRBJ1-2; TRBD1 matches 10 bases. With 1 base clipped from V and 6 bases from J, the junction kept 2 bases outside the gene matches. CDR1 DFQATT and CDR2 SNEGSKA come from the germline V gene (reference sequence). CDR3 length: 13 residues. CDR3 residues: CSARVGTGDGYTF. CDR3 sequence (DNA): TGCAGTGCTAGAGTCGGGACAGGGGATGGCTACACCTTC.

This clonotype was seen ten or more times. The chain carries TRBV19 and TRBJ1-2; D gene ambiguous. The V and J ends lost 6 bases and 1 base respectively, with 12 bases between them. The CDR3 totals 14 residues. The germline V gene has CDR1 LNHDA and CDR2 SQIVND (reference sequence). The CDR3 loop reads CASSINSRNYGYTF. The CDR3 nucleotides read TGTGCCAGTAGCATTAACAGCCGTAACTATGGCTACACCTTC.

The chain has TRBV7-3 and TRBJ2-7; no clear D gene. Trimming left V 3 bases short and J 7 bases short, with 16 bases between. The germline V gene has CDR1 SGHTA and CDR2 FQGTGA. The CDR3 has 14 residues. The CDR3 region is CASSFEQSYNEQYF. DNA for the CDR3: TGTGCCAGCAGCTTTGAACAGTCCTACAATGAGCAGTACTTC.

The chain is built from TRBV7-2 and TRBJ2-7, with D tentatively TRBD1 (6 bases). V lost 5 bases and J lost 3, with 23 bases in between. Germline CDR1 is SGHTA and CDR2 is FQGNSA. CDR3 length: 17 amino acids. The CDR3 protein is CASSPYTTGQGRYEQYF. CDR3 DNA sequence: TGTGCCAGCAGCCCGTACACAACAGGGCAGGGTCGCTACGAGCAGTACTTC. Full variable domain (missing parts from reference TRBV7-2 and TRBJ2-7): GAGVSQSPSNKVTEKGKDVELRCDPISGHTALYWYRQSLGQGLEFLIYFQGNSAPDKSGLPSDRFSAERTGGSVSTLTIQRTQQEDSAVYLCASSPYTTGQGRYEQYFGPGTRLTVT.

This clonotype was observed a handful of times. The CDR3 nucleotides are TGTGCCAGCAGCTTGGGTAGCGGGGGGGCCCAAGAGACCCAGTACTTC. Protein: CASSLGSGGAQETQYF. V usage is TRBV5-5 and J usage is TRBJ2-5, with 11 positions matching TRBD2. The CDR3 runs to 16 residues. The germline gives CDR1 SGHKS, CDR2 YYEKEE (reference sequence). V was clipped by 0 bases and J by 1 base; unmatched bases: 2.

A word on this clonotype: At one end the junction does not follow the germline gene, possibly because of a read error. In nucleotides, the CDR3 is TGTGCCAGCAGCGGACAGGTGGCAGGGTTGAATCGGCCCCAGCATTTT. Translation gives CASSGQVAGLNRPQHF. The rearrangement joins TRBV5-4 to TRBJ1-5; 7 bases are a match to TRBD1. The CDR3 runs to 16 residues. Germline lookup yields CDR1 SGHNT and CDR2 YYREEE (reference sequence).

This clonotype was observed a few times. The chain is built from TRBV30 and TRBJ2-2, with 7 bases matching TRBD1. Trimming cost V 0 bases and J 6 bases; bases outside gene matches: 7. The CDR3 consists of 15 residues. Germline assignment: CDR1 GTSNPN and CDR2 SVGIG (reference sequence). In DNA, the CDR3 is TGTGCCTGGAGTGTACTAGGGGGCGCGTCCGGGGAGCTGTTTTTT. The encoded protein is CAWSVLGGASGELFF.

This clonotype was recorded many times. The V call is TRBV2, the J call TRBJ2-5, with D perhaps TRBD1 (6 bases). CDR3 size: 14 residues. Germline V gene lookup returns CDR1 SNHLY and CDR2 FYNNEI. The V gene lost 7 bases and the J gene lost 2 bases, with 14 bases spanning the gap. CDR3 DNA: TGTGCCAGCAACCCCGGACAGAAACAAGAGACCCAGTACTTC. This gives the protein CASNPGQKQETQYF.

The CDR3 loop reads CASSLELSGGYTF. CDR3 bases: TGTGCCAGCAGCTTAGAATTGAGCGGTGGCTACACCTTC. The V gene is TRBV7-2, the J gene TRBJ1-2; D gene ambiguous. The CDR3 extends over 13 amino acids. The V end was cut by 1 base, the J end by 7 bases, with 10 bases between. Germline CDR1 reads SGHTA; CDR2 reads FQGNSA.

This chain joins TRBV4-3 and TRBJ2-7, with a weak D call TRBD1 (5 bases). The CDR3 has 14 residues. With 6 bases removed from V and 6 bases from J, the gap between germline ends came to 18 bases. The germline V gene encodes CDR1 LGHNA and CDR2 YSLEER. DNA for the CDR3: TGCGCCAGCAGGCCATATGACAGAAGAAGCGAGCAGTACTTC. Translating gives CASRPYDRRSEQYF.

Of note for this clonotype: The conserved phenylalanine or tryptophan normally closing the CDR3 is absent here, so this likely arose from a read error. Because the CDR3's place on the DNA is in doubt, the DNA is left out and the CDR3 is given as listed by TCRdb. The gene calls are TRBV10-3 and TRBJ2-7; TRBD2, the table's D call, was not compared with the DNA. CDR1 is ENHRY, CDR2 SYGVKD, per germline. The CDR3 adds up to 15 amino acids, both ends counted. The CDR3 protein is CAISESVALAKEQCS.

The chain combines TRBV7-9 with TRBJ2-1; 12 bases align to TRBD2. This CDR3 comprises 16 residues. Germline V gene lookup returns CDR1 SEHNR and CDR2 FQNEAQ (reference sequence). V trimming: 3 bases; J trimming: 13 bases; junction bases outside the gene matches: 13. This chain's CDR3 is CASSLPSGLAGQDQFF. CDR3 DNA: TGTGCCAGCAGCTTGCCTTCGGGACTAGCGGGCCAGGACCAGTTCTTC.

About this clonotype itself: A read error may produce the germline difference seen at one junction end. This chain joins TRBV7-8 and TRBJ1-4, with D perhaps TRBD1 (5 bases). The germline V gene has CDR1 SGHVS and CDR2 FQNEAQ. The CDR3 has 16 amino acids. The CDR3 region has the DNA TGCGCCAGCAGCCGTGTGGGGGTGTTGACTAATGAACAGCTGTTTTTT. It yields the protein CASSRVGVLTNEQLFF.